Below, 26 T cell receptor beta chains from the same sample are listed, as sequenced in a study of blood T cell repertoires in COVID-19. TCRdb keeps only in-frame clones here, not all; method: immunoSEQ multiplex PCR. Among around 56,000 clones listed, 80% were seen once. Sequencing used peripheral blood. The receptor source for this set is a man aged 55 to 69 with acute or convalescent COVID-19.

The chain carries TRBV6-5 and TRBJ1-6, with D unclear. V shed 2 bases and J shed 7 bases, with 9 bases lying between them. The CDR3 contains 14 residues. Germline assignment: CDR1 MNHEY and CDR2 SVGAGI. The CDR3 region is CASSYLGLNSPLHF. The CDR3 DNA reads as TGTGCCAGCAGTTACCTCGGACTGAATTCACCCCTCCACTTT.

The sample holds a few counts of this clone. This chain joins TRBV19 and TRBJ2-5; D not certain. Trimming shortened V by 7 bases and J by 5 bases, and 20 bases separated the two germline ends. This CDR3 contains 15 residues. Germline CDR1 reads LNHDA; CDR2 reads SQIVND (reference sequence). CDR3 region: CASTSRGESGETQYF. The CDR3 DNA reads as TGTGCCAGTACGTCCCGCGGTGAGAGTGGGGAGACCCAGTACTTC.

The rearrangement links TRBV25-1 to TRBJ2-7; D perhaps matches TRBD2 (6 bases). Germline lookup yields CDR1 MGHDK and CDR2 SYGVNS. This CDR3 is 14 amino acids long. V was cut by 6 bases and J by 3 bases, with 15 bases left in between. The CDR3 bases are TGTGCCAGCAGCCCCGGGGGATGGTTCTACGAGCAGTACTTC. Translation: CASSPGGWFYEQYF.

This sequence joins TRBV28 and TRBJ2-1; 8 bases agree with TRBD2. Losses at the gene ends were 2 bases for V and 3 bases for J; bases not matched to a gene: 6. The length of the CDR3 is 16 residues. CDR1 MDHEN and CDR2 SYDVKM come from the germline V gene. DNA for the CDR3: TGTGCCAGCAGTTTAAGATCGGGGGGGTTCTACAATGAGCAGTTCTTC. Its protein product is CASSLRSGGFYNEQFF.

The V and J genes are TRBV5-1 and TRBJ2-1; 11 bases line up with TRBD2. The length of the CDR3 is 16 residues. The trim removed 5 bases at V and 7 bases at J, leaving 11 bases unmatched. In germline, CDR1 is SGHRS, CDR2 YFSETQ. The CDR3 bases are TGCGCCAGCAGTCTCCGTAGCGGGGGGGCGGAGAATGAGCAGTTCTTC. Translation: CASSLRSGGAENEQFF.

The CDR3 DNA reads TGTGCCAGCAGCTTCGGCCAGGGGGCTGGCGGGGAGCTGTTTTTT. It is translated as CASSFGQGAGGELFF. The J gene is TRBJ2-2, the V gene TRBV5-6; 8 bases agree with TRBD1. The CDR3 contains 15 residues. The germline V gene has CDR1 SGHDT and CDR2 YYEEEE. Losses at the gene ends were 2 bases for V and 7 bases for J; bases not matched to a gene: 7.

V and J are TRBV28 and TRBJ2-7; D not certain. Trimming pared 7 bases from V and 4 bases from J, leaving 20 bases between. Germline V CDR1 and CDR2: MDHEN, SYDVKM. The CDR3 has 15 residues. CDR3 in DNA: TGTGCCAGCACCGACCCGAGACATTCAACTTACGAGCAGTACTTC. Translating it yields CASTDPRHSTYEQYF.

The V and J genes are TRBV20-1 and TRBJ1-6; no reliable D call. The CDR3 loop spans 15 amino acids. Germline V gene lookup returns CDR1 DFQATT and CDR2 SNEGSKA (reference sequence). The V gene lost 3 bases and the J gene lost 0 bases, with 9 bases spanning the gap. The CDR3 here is CSASYGSSYNSPLHF. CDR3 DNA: TGCAGTGCTAGTTACGGGAGCTCCTATAATTCACCCCTCCACTTT.

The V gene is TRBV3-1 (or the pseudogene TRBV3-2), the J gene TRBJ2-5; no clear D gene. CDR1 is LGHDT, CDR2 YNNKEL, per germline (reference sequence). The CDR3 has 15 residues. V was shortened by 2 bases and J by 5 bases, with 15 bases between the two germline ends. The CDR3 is CASSQYGQTEETQYF. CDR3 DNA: TGTGCCAGCAGCCAATACGGTCAAACGGAGGAGACCCAGTACTTC.

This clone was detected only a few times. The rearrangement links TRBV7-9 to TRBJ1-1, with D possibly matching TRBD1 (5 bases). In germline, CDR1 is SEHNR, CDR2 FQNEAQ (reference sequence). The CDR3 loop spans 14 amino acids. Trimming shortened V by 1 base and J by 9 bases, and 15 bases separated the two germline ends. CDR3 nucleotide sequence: TGTGCCAGCAGCTTAGGTTTGGAGACAGAACAAGCTTTCTTT. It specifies CASSLGLETEQAFF.

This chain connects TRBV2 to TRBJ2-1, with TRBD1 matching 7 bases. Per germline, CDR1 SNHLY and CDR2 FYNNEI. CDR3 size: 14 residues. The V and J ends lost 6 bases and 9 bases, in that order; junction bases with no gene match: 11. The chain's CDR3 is CASRAQGEISEQFF. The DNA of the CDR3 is TGTGCCAGCAGAGCGCAGGGGGAGATTAGTGAGCAGTTCTTC. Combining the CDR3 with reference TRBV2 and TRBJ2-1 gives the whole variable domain EPEVTQTPSHQVTQMGQEVILRCVPISNHLYFYWYRQILGQKVEFLVSFYNNEISEKSEIFDDQFSVERPDGSNFTLKIRSTKLEDSAMYFCASRAQGEISEQFFGPGTRLTVL.

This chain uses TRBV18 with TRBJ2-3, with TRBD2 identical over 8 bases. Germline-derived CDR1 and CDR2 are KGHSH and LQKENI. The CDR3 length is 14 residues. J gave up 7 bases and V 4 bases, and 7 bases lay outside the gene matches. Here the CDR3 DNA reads TGTGCCAGCTCACACGGGGGGGCCGGAAATACGCAGTATTTT. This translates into CASSHGGAGNTQYF.

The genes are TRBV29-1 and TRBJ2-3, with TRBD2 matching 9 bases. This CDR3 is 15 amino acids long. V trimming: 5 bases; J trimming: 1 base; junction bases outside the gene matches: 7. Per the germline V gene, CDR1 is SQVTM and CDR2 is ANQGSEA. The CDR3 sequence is CSVTGGGAGTDTQYF. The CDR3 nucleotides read TGCAGCGTTACCGGCGGGGGGGCCGGCACAGATACGCAGTATTTT.

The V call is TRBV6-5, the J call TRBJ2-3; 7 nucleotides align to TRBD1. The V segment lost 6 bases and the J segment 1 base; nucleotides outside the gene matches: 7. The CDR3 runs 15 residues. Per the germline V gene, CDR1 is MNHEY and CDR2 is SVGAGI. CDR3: CASRAFDRGTDTQYF. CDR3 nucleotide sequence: TGTGCCAGCAGGGCCTTTGACAGGGGCACAGATACGCAGTATTTT.

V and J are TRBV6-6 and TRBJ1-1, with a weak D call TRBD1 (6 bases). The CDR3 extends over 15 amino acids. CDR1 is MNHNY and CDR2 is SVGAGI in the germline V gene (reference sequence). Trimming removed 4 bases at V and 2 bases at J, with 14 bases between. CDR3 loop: CASSLRQGQNTEAFF. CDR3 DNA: TGTGCCAGCAGTTTACGGCAGGGGCAAAACACTGAAGCTTTCTTT.

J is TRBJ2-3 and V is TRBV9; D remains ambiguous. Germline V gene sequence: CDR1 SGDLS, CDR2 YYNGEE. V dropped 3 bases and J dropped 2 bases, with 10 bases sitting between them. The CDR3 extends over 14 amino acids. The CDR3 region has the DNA TGTGCCAGCAGCGAGAGCGCCTTCACAGATACGCAGTATTTT. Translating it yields CASSESAFTDTQYF. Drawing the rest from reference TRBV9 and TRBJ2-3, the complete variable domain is DSGVTQTPKHLITATGQRVTLRCSPRSGDLSVYWYQQSLDQGLQFLIQYYNGEERAKGNILERFSAQQFPDLHSELNLSSLELGDSALYFCASSESAFTDTQYFGPGTRLTVL.

The CDR3 here is CATSDLNRDRVKIKVEGTAFF. The CDR3 coding sequence is TGTGCCACCAGTGATTTGAACCGGGACAGGGTTAAAATAAAGGTTGAAGGAACGGCTTTCTTT. The J gene is TRBJ1-1, the V gene TRBV24-1; 9 nucleotides line up with TRBD1. Germline V gene lookup returns CDR1 KGHDR and CDR2 SFDVKD. The V segment lost 0 bases and the J segment 11 bases; nucleotides outside the gene matches: 27. The CDR3 covers 21 residues.

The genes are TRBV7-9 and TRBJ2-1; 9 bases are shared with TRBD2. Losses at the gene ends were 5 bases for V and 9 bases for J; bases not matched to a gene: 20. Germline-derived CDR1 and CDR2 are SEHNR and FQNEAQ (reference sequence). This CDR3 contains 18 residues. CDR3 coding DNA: TGTGCCAGCAGCCCCCCATTCAGGGTAGCGGGGGTAAGGGGTGAGCAGTTCTTC. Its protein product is CASSPPFRVAGVRGEQFF.

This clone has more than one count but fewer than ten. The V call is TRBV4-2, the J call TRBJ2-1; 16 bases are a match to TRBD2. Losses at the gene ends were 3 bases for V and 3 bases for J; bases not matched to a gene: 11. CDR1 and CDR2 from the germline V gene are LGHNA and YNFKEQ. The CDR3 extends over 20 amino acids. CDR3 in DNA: TGTGCCAGCAGCCACGGCCCGGGACTAGCGGGGGGGCCGGACTACAATGAGCAGTTCTTC. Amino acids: CASSHGPGLAGGPDYNEQFF.

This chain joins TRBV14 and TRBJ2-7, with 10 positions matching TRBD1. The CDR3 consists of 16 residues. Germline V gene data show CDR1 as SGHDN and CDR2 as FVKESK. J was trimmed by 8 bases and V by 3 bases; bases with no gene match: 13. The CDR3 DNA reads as TGTGCCAGCAGCCAGTACTCCGGGACAGGGGCCTTAAAGCAGTACTTC. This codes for CASSQYSGTGALKQYF.

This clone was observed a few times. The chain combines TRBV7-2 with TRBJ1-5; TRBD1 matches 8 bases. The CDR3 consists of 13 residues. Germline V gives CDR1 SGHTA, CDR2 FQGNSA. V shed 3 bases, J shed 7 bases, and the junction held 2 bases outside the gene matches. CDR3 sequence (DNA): TGTGCCAGCAGCTTCAACAGGGGGCAGCCCCAGCATTTT. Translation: CASSFNRGQPQHF. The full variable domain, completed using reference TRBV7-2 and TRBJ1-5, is GAGVSQSPSNKVTEKGKDVELRCDPISGHTALYWYRQSLGQGLEFLIYFQGNSAPDKSGLPSDRFSAERTGGSVSTLTIQRTQQEDSAVYLCASSFNRGQPQHFGDGTRLSIL.

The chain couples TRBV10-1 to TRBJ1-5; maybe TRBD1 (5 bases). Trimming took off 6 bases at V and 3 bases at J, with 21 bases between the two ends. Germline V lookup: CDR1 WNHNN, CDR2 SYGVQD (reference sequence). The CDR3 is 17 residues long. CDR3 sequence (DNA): TGCGCCAGCAGCCCACAGGATCTAGATCCCTTCAATCAGCCCCAGCATTTT. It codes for CASSPQDLDPFNQPQHF.

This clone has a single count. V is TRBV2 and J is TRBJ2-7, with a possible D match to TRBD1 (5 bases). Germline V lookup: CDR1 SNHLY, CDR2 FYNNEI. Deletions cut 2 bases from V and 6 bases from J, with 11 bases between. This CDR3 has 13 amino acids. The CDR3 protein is CASSEWGQAEQYF. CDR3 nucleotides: TGTGCCAGCAGTGAATGGGGCCAGGCCGAGCAGTACTTC.

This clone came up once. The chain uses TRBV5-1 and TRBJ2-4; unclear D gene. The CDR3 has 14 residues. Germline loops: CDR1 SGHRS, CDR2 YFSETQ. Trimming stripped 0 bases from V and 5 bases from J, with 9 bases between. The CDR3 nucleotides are TGCGCCAGCAGCTTGGAGCCGCAAGAAAACATTCAGTACTTC. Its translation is CASSLEPQENIQYF.

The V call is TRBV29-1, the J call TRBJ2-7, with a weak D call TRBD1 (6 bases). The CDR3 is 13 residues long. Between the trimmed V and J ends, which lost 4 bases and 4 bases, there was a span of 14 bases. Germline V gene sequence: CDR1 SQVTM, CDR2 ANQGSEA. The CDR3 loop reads CSVGAGDGYEQYF. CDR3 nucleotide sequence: TGCAGCGTTGGAGCAGGGGATGGGTACGAGCAGTACTTC.

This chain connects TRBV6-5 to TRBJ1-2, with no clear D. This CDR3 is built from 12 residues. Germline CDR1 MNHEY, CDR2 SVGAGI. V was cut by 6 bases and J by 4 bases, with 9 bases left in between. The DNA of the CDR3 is TGTGCCAGCAGCCCCCTCCCCTATGGCTACACCTTC. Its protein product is CASSPLPYGYTF.